This TCR beta chain is drawn from a study of T cells expressing NK-cell markers. Study-wide context: In the group of eight sequenced donors, seven were HCMV-seropositive and one was seronegative.

The length of the CDR3 is 13 residues. Germline V gene data show CDR1 as DFQATT and CDR2 as SNEGSKA (reference sequence). Reprocessing the 5' RACE reads, TCRdb reports a single entry for every CDR3 protein and omits DNA. The record lists roughly 180,000 distinct CDR3 sequences, of which the ten most abundant hold approximately 17%. Sequencing was done on a sample of blood T cells: a sorted CD56 or NKG2C T cell subset, CD4+ or CD8+ T cells, or bulk PBMC T cells (not recorded which). V is TRBV20-1 and J is TRBJ2-7; as DNA is missing, the TRBD2 call by TCRdb cannot be tested. The TCR was taken from a woman aged 18 to 75 in good health. CDR3 sequence reads: CSARVGGNYEQYF.